The sequence of this T cell receptor (beta chain) was determined in a study of blood T cell repertoires in COVID-19. About the research overall: The cDNA or gDNA used as material had been derived from T cells, B-cell-depleted T cells, or PBMCs.

Participants were aged about 18 to 90 years, lived in roughly 25 US areas, and enrolled virtually. Germline CDR1 reads SGHNT; CDR2 reads YYREEE (reference sequence). The CDR3 length is 12 residues. V was cut by 5 bases and J by 5 bases, with 11 bases left in between. In the original processing: Using reference gene primer amplification, nucleated cell counts were estimated. Assay: immunoSEQ multiplex PCR; the TCRdb copy retains only in-frame clones and omits some. V and J calls and clone size are given by that table; D and trimming were obtained from the DNA. The sample has under 250,000 clones, 85% to 90% seen once; the top ten hold almost 4%.

Sequenced: PBMCs or T cells enriched from blood (not recorded which). The source of this sequence is a woman in her thirties with acute COVID-19. The V and J genes are TRBV5-4 and TRBJ2-7; no definite D call. This CDR3 is CASRRGDDEQYF. For the CDR3, the DNA is TGTGCCAGCAGAAGAGGAGACGACGAGCAGTACTTC. The entire variable domain, with the rest obtained from reference TRBV5-4 and TRBJ2-7, is as follows: ETGVTQSPTHLIKTRGQQVTLRCSSQSGHNTVSWYQQALGQGPQFIFQYYREEENGRGNFPPRFSGLQFPNYSSELNVNALELDDSALYLCASRRGDDEQYFGPGTRLTVT.